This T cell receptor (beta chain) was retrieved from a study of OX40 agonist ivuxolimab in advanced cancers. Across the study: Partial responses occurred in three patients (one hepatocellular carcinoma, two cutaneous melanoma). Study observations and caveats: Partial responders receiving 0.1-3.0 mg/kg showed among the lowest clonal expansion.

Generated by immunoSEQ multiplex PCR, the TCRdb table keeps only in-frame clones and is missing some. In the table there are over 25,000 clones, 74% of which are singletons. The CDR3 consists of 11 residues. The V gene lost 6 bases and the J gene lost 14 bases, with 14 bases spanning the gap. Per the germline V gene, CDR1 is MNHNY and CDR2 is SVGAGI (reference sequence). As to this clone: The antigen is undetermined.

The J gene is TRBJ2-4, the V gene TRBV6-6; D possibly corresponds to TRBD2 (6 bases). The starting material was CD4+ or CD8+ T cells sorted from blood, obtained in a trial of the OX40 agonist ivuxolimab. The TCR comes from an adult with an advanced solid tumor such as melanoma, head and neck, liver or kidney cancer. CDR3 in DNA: TGTGCCAGCAGGGAACTAGCCGGGGAGTACTTC. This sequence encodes CASRELAGEYF.